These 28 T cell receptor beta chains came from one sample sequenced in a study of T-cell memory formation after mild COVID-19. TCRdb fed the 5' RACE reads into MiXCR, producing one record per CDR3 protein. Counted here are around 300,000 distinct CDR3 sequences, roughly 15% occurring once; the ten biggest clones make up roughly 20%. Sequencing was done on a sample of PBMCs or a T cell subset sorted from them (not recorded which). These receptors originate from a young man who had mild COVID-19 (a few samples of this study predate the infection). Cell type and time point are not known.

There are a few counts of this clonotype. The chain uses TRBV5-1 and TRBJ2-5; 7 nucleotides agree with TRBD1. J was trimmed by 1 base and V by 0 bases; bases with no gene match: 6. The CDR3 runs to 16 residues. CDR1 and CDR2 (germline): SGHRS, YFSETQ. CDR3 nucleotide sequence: TGCGCCAGCAGCTTGGACAGGGGCCAGACCCAAGAGACCCAGTACTTC. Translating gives CASSLDRGQTQETQYF.

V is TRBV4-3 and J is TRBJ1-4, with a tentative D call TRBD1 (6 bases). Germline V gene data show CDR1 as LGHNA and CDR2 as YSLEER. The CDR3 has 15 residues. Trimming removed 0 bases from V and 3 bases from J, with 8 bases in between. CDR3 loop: CASSQERQANEKLFF. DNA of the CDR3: TGCGCCAGCAGCCAAGAAAGACAGGCTAATGAAAAACTGTTTTTT.

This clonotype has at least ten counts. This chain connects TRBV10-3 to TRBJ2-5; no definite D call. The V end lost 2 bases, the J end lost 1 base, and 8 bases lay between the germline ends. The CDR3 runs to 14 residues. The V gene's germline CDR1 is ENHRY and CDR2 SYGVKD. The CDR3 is CAISEGVVQETQYF. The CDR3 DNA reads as TGTGCCATCAGTGAGGGGGTTGTCCAAGAGACCCAGTACTTC.

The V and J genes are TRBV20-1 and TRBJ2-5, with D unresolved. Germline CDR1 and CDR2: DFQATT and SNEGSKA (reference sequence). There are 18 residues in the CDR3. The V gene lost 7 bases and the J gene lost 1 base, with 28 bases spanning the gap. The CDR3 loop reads CSVSYIRRNLWLQETQYF. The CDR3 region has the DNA TGCAGTGTCAGTTACATTAGACGGAATTTATGGCTCCAAGAGACCCAGTACTTC.

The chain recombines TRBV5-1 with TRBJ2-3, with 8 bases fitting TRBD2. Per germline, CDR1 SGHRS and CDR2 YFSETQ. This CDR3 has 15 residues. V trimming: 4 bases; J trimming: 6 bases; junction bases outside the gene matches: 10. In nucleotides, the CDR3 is TGCGCCAGCAGCGGATTGGGACTAGATGGCGATACGCAGTATTTT. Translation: CASSGLGLDGDTQYF.

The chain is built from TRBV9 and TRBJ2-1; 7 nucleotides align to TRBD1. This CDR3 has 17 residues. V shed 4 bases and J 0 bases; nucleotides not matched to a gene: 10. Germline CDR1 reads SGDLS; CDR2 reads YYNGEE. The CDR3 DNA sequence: TGTGCCAGCAGCCCGGGACAGATCTTAAGCTCCTACAATGAGCAGTTCTTC. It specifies CASSPGQILSSYNEQFF.

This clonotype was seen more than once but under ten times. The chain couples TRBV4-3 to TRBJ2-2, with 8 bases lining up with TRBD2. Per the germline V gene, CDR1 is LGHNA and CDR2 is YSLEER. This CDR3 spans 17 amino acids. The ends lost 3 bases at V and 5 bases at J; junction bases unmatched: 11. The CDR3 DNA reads TGCGCCAGCAGCCAGAGGGGTGGACTAGCAACGACCGGGGAGCTGTTTTTT. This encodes CASSQRGGLATTGELFF.

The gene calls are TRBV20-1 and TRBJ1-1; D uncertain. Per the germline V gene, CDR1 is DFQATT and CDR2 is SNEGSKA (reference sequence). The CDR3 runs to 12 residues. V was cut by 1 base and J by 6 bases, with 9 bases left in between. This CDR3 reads CSARALDAEAFF. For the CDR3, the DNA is TGCAGTGCTAGAGCCCTAGACGCTGAAGCTTTCTTT.

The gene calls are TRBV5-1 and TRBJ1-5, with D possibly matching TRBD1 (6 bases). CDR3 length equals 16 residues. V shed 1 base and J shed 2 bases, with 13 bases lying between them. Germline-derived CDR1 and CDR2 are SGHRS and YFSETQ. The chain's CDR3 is CASSLLGGEGNQPQHF. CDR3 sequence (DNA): TGCGCCAGCAGCTTGTTGGGGGGCGAGGGCAATCAGCCCCAGCATTTT.

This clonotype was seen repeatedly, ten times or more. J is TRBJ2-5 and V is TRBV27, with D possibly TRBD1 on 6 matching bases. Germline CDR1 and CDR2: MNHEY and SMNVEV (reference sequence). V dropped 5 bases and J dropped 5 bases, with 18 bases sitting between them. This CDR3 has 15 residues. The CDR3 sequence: CASSPSSRGRETQYF. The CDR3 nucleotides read TGTGCCAGCAGTCCCAGCTCCAGGGGTAGGGAGACCCAGTACTTC.

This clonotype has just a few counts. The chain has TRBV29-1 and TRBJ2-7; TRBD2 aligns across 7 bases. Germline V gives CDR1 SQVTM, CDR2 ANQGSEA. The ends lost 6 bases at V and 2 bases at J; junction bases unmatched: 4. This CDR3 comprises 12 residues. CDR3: CSVRGGAYEQYF. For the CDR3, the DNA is TGCAGCGTGCGGGGAGGGGCCTACGAGCAGTACTTC.

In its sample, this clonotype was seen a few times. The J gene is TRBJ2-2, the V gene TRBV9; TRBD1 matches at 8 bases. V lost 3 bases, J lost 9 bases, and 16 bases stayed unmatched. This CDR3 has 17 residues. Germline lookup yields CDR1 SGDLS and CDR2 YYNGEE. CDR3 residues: CASSAQRGQGDNRELFF. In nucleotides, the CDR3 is TGTGCCAGCAGCGCGCAGAGAGGACAGGGAGATAATCGGGAGCTGTTTTTT.

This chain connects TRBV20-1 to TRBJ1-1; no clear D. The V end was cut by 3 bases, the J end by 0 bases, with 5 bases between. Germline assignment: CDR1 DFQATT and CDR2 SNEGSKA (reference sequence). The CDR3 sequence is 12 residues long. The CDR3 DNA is TGCAGTGCTAGGGTTTTGAACACTGAAGCTTTCTTT. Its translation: CSARVLNTEAFF.

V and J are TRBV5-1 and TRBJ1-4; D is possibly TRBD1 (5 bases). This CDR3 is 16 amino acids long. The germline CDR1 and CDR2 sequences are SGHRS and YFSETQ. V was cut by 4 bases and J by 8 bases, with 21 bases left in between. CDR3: CASSLQPGTPAEKLFF. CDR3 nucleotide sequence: TGCGCCAGCAGCCTTCAGCCCGGGACCCCTGCGGAAAAACTGTTTTTT. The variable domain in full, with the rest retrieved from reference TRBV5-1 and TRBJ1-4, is KAGVTQTPRYLIKTRGQQVTLSCSPISGHRSVSWYQQTPGQGLQFLFEYFSETQRNKGNFPGRFSGRQFSNSRSEMNVSTLELGDSALYLCASSLQPGTPAEKLFFGSGTQLSVL.

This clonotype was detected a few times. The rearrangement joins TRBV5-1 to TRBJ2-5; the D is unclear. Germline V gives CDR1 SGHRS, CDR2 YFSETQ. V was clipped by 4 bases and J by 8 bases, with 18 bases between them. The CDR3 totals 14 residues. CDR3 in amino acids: CASSLDRARGTQYF. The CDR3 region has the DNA TGCGCCAGCAGCCTGGACCGAGCTCGAGGTACCCAGTACTTC.

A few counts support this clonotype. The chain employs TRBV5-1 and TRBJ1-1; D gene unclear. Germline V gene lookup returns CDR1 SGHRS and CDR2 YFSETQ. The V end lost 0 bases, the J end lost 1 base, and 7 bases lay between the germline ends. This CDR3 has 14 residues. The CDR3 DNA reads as TGCGCCAGCAGCTTGGATCCAGCGAACACTGAAGCTTTCTTT. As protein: CASSLDPANTEAFF.

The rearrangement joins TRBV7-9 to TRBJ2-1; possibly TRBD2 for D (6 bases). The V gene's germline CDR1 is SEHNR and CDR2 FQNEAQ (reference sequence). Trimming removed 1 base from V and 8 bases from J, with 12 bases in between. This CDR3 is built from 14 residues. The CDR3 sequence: CASSLGGVTHEQFF. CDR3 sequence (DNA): TGTGCCAGCAGCTTAGGGGGGGTCACCCATGAGCAGTTCTTC.

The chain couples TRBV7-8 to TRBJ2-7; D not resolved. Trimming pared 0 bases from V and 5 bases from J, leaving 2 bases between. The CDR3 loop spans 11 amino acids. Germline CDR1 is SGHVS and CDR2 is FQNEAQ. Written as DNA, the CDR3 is TGTGCCAGCAGCTTAGCAGACGAGCAGTACTTC. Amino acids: CASSLADEQYF.

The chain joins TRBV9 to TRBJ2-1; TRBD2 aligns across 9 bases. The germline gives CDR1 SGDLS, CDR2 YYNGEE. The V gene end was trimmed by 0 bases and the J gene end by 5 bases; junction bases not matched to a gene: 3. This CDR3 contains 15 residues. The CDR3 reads CASSVGIAGDNEQFF. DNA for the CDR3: TGTGCCAGCAGCGTAGGAATAGCGGGGGACAATGAGCAGTTCTTC.

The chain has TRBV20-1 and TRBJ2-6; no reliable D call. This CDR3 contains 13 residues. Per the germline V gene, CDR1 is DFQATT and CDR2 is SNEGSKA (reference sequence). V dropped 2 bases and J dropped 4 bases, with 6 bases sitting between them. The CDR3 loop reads CSARTSGANVLTF. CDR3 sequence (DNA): TGCAGTGCTAGAACATCCGGGGCCAACGTCCTGACTTTC.

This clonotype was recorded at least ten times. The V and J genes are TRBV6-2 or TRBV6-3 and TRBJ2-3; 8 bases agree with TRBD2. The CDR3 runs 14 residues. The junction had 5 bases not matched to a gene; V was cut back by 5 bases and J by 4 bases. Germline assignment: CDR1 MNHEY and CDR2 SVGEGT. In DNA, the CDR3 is TGTGCCAGCAGTCCCAGCGGGGGCTCAGATACGCAGTATTTT. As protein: CASSPSGGSDTQYF.

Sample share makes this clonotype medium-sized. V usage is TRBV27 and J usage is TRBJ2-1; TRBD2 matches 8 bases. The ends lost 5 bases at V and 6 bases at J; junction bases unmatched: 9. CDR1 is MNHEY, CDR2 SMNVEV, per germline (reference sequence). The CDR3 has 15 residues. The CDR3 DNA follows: TGTGCCAGCAGTCTAAGCGGGGGCCCAGCCAATGAGCAGTTCTTC. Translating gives CASSLSGGPANEQFF.

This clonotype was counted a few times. The CDR3: CSALEGDTEAFF. The DNA of the CDR3 is TGCAGTGCCCTTGAGGGGGACACTGAAGCTTTCTTT. The chain joins TRBV20-1 to TRBJ1-1, with D possibly matching TRBD1 (6 bases). The CDR3 runs 12 residues. Between the trimmed V and J ends, which lost 6 bases and 3 bases, there was a span of 11 bases. Germline values: CDR1 DFQATT, CDR2 SNEGSKA (reference sequence).

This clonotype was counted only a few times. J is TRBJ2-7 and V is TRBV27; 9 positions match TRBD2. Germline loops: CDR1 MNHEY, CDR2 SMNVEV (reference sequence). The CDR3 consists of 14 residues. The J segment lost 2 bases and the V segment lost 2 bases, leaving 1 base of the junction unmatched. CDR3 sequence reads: CASSLAGGPYEQYV. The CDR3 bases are TGTGCCAGCAGTTTAGCGGGGGGGCCCTACGAGCAGTACGTC.

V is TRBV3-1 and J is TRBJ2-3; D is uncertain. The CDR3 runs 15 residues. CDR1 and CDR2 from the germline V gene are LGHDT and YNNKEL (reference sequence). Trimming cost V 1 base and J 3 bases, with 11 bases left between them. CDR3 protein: CASSQGAPRTDTQYF. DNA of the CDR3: TGTGCCAGCAGCCAAGGGGCGCCTAGGACAGATACGCAGTATTTT.

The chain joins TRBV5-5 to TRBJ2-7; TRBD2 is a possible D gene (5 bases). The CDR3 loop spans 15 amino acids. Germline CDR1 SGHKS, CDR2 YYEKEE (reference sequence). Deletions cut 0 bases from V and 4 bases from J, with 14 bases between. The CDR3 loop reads CASSLGPRENYEQYV. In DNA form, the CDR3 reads TGTGCCAGCAGCTTGGGGCCCCGGGAAAATTACGAGCAGTACGTC.

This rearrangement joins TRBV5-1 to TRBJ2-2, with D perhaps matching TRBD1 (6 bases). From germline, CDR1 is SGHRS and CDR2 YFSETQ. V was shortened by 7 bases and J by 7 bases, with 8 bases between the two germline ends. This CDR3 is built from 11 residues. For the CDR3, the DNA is TGCGCCAGCTCAGGGGACGGGGAGCTGTTTTTT. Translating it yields CASSGDGELFF.

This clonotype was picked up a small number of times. Here the CDR3 reads CASSLVLRGGGEDTQYF. As DNA, the CDR3 is TGTGCCAGCAGCTTAGTTTTGCGGGGGGGCGGAGAAGATACGCAGTATTTT. The chain combines TRBV7-8 with TRBJ2-3; 9 bases match TRBD2. J lost 5 bases, V lost 1 base, and 10 bases had no gene match. The CDR3 consists of 17 residues. Germline V gene data show CDR1 as SGHVS and CDR2 as FQNEAQ. Full variable domain (outside the CDR3, taken from reference TRBV7-8 and TRBJ2-3): GAGVSQSPRYKVAKRGQDVALRCDPISGHVSLFWYQQALGQGPEFLTYFQNEAQLDKSGLPSDRFFAERPEGSVSTLKIQRTQQEDSAVYLCASSLVLRGGGEDTQYFGPGTRLTVL.